These T cell receptor beta chains were read from a single sample in a study of cytomegalovirus exposure and HLA in healthy donors. Profiling relied on immunoSEQ multiplex PCR, and the TCRdb table lists in-frame clones only, not all of them. The repertoire consists of some 98,000 clones, with about 90% occurring once and the leading ten covering 5.5% to 7%. The sample comprised PBMCs. Receptor source: a man between 18 and 29 years old in good health and CMV-seropositive. CDR3s include the opening cysteine and the closing phenylalanine or tryptophan. A D gene is named only where the DNA matches it firmly. Rows give clone size only sometimes, using once, few, many, or a class for an expanded clone.

TRBV11-2,-,-,TRBJ2-1,CASSSDTLYISSYNEQFF,TGTGCCAGCAGCTCCGACACATTATACATCAGCTCCTACAATGAGCAGTTCTTC
TRBV4-3,-,-,TRBJ1-5,CASSQQVLNQPQHF,TGCGCCAGCAGCCAACAGGTTCTAAATCAGCCCCAGCATTTT
TRBV5-1,few,TRBD1,TRBJ2-7,CASSAGQGSSYEQYF,TGCGCCAGCAGCGCGGGACAGGGCAGCTCCTACGAGCAGTACTTC
TRBV9,-,-,TRBJ1-3,CASSGKTQTSGNTIYF,TGTGCCAGCAGCGGAAAAACACAGACCTCTGGAAACACCATATATTTT
TRBV7-2,-,-,TRBJ1-4,CASSLRPDSTGGKLFF,TGTGCCAGCAGCTTACGTCCAGACAGCACGGGTGGAAAACTGTTTTTT
TRBV6-1,-,-,TRBJ1-6,CASRSGSGVSPLHF,TGTGCCAGCAGATCGGGATCGGGGGTTTCACCCCTCCACTTT
TRBV7-3,-,TRBD1,TRBJ2-3,CASSPGTGHGTDTQYF,TGTGCCAGCAGCCCGGGGACAGGACACGGCACAGATACGCAGTATTTT
TRBV5-1,few,-,TRBJ1-2,CASSLDGSANYGYTF,TGCGCCAGCAGCTTGGACGGGAGCGCTAACTATGGCTACACCTTC
TRBV7-9,-,-,TRBJ2-1,CASSLSEHELNNEQFF,TGTGCCAGCAGCTTATCCGAGCATGAACTAAACAATGAGCAGTTCTTC
TRBV6-5,-,TRBD2,TRBJ2-7,CASSSAHSGRQYEQYF,TGTGCCAGCAGTTCGGCTCATAGCGGGAGACAATACGAGCAGTACTTC
TRBV9,-,TRBD2,TRBJ2-3,CASSGRVAGGLGTDTQYF,TGTGCCAGCAGCGGCCGGGTAGCGGGGGGGCTTGGCACAGATACGCAGTATTTT
TRBV4-2,-,-,TRBJ1-4,CASSQLEPGGNEKLFF,TGTGCCAGCAGCCAGTTGGAGCCGGGGGGAAATGAAAAACTGTTTTTT
TRBV7-9,-,-,TRBJ1-3,CASSHPVQATSGNTIYF,TGTGCCAGCAGCCACCCCGTGCAGGCCACCTCTGGAAACACCATATATTTT
TRBV6-1,-,TRBD2,TRBJ2-1,CASSVTGTSGRYEQFF,TGTGCCAGCAGTGTAACCGGGACTAGCGGGAGGTATGAGCAGTTCTTC